This T cell receptor (beta chain) derives from a study of OX40 agonist ivuxolimab in advanced cancers. For the study at large: Administration of intravenous ivuxolimab to patients occurred every 2 weeks at 0.01 to 10 mg/kg. Prior anti-PD-1, anti-PD-L1 or anti-CTLA-4 therapy was allowed; 40% had some. Notes on the study in general: Also present in some nonresponders was a low level of normalized T-cell clonal expansion.

At baseline, cycle 4 day 1, and cycle 7 day 1, blood was sampled. TCRdb keeps only in-frame clones here, not all; method: immunoSEQ multiplex PCR. Here the sample spans roughly 76,000 clones, 85% to 90% being singletons. The CDR3 sequence is 14 residues long. The ends were cut back, 4 bases at V and 5 bases at J, with 15 bases in the middle. Germline values: CDR1 SGHTS, CDR2 YDEGEE. For this clone: What it recognizes is unknown.

This chain uses TRBV5-8 with TRBJ1-2; possibly TRBD1 for D (5 bases). The clonotype comes from an adult with an advanced solid tumor such as melanoma, head and neck, liver or kidney cancer. Sequencing was performed on CD4+ or CD8+ T cells sorted from blood, taken in a trial of the OX40 agonist ivuxolimab. CDR3: CASSVAGTVYGYTF. DNA for the CDR3: TGTGCCAGCAGCGTCGCCGGGACTGTTTATGGCTACACCTTC. Variable domain in full (rest from reference TRBV5-8 and TRBJ1-2): EAGVTQSPTHLIKTRGQQATLRCSPISGHTSVYWYQQALGLGLQFLLWYDEGEERNRGNFPPRFSGRQFPNYSSELNVNALELEDSALYLCASSVAGTVYGYTFGSGTRLTVV.